Listed below are T cell receptor beta chains from one sample, sequenced in a study of blood T cell repertoires in COVID-19. Sequenced by immunoSEQ multiplex PCR; TCRdb stores in-frame clones only, minus some. Among roughly 150,000 clones listed, 75% to 85% were seen once. Sequenced sample: peripheral blood. These receptors came from a man aged 55 to 70 with acute or convalescent COVID-19. Each CDR3 is given with its conserved first and last residue. D genes are given only for firm matches. The size entry is marked missing in some rows and otherwise reads once, few, many or a size class.

D gene	V gene	J gene	clone size	CDR3 DNA	CDR3 protein
TRBD1	TRBV7-9	TRBJ1-6	NA	TGTGCCAGCAGCTCCGGACAGGCGAATTCACCCCTCCACTTT	CASSSGQANSPLHF
TRBD2	TRBV5-4	TRBJ2-1	NA	TGTGCCAGCAGCCTTACTAGCGGCAACTCCTACAATGAGCAGTTCTTC	CASSLTSGNSYNEQFF
TRBD1	TRBV4-2	TRBJ2-7	NA	TGTGCCAGCAGCCAAGATCTTCAGGGGGAAATTTACGAGCAGTACTTC	CASSQDLQGEIYEQYF
NA	TRBV28	TRBJ2-4	NA	TGTGCCAGCAGTCCCGTTAGTAGAGTCAAAAACATTCAGTACTTC	CASSPVSRVKNIQYF
NA	TRBV6-2/TRBV6-3	TRBJ1-2	NA	TGTGCCAGCAGTGACCCTCGGACAGCCTATGGCTACACCTTC	CASSDPRTAYGYTF
NA	TRBV27	TRBJ1-4	NA	TGTGCCAGCAGGCAGGGAGGCACTAATGAAAAACTGTTTTTT	CASRQGGTNEKLFF
NA	TRBV18	TRBJ1-1	NA	TGTGCCAGCTCACCGGACAGAACCACTGAAGCTTTCTTT	CASSPDRTTEAFF
TRBD2	TRBV4-1	TRBJ2-5	NA	TGCGCCAGCAGCCAAGATCCCTTAACTAGCGGACCAGTTCAAGAGACCCAGTACTTC	CASSQDPLTSGPVQETQYF
NA	TRBV28	TRBJ2-3	NA	TGTGCCAGCAGTTTAGCGGGGAGTGGGGAAACAGATACGCAGTATTTT	CASSLAGSGETDTQYF
NA	TRBV4-1	TRBJ1-2	few	TGCGCCAGCAGCCAAGTAAGTCAACGGAGCTATGGCTACACCTTC	CASSQVSQRSYGYTF
NA	TRBV6-5	TRBJ2-5	NA	TGTGCCAGCAGTTACGGGCAGCCTGGGGAGACCCAGTACTTC	CASSYGQPGETQYF
NA	TRBV19	TRBJ2-3	NA	TGTGCCAGCCGGACAGGGAGGGCCACAGATACGCAGTATTTT	CASRTGRATDTQYF
NA	TRBV7-2	TRBJ2-3	NA	TGTGCCAGCAGCTTAGTCCATTCAGATACGCAGTATTTT	CASSLVHSDTQYF
NA	TRBV19	TRBJ1-5	NA	TGTGCCAGTACCCGGGACAACCGGGCGATCAGTGCCCAGCATTTT	CASTRDNRAISAQHF
TRBD2	TRBV10-3	TRBJ2-1	once	TGTGCCATCAGTTTAGCGGGGGTGTCTAATGAGCAGTTCTTC	CAISLAGVSNEQFF
TRBD1	TRBV6-5	TRBJ1-6	NA	TGTGCCAGCAAGGGACAGGGAAAATCACCCCTCCACTTT	CASKGQGKSPLHF
NA	TRBV5-6	TRBJ2-7	NA	TGTGCCAGCAGCCTGGGGCAGTACGAGCAGTACTTC	CASSLGQYEQYF
TRBD1	TRBV7-2	TRBJ2-3	NA	TGTGCCAGCAGCGGGGGACAGCTAGCAGGGGCAGATACGCAGTATTTT	CASSGGQLAGADTQYF
NA	TRBV24-1	TRBJ2-6	NA	TGTGCCACCAGTGATCCAGGAGCAGGGGTGTCTGGGGCCAACGTCCTGACTTTC	CATSDPGAGVSGANVLTF
TRBD2	TRBV11-2	TRBJ2-5	NA	TGTGCCAGCAGCCGGACTAGCGGGAACGCAGAGACCCAGTACTTC	CASSRTSGNAETQYF
NA	TRBV5-6	TRBJ1-1	once	TGTGCCAGCAGCCTTCTGGTGGCCCCCTCGAACGGGGCTTTCTTT	CASSLLVAPSNGAFF
NA	TRBV18	TRBJ2-7	NA	TGTGCCAGCTCACACGGTTCAGGCCACTCCTACGAGCAGTACTTC	CASSHGSGHSYEQYF
NA	TRBV9	TRBJ2-7	NA	TGTGCCAGCAGCGTAGATTGGGGTCGGGGCTACGAGCAGTACTTC	CASSVDWGRGYEQYF
TRBD1	TRBV5-4	TRBJ1-2	NA	TGTGCCAGCAGCCCGGCCCGGGACAGGGGCTATGGCTACACCTTC	CASSPARDRGYGYTF
NA	TRBV7-3	TRBJ2-7	few	TGTGCCAGCAGCTTTTTAGGACTACCTCTCAAGGGTTACGAGCAGTACTTC	CASSFLGLPLKGYEQYF
TRBD2	TRBV7-7	TRBJ2-5	NA	TGTGCCAGCAGCGGTAGCGGGGGCGGGGAGACCCAGTACTTC	CASSGSGGGETQYF
NA	TRBV7-9	TRBJ2-7	NA	TGTGCCAGCAGCTTAGGCGGCACCTACGAGCAGTACTTC	CASSLGGTYEQYF
TRBD2	TRBV10-3	TRBJ2-3	NA	TGTGCCATCAGTGATAGCGGGGGCACAGATACGCAGTATTTT	CAISDSGGTDTQYF
NA	TRBV5-5	TRBJ2-3	NA	TGTGCCAGCAGCTTACCCTCGGGTACGCAGTATTTT	CASSLPSGTQYF
TRBD1	TRBV19	TRBJ1-3	NA	TGTGCCAGTAGGGCGACAGGGAGCTCTGGAAACACCATATATTTT	CASRATGSSGNTIYF
TRBD1	TRBV2	TRBJ1-2	NA	TGTGCCAGCAGTGTGTCGGCAGGGGGATTTTATGGCTACACCTTC	CASSVSAGGFYGYTF
TRBD1	TRBV5-5	TRBJ2-3	few	TGTGCCAGCAGCTCGGGACAGTCTAGCACAGATACGCAGTATTTT	CASSSGQSSTDTQYF
NA	TRBV6-1	TRBJ1-1	few	TGTGCCAGCAGTGAGACCAGGGGTTCCACTGAAGCTTTCTTT	CASSETRGSTEAFF
NA	TRBV5-1	TRBJ2-5	NA	TGCGCCAGCAGCTTGGGGGGCCGAGAGACCCAGTACTTC	CASSLGGRETQYF
NA	TRBV7-2	TRBJ1-1	few	TGTGCCAGCAGCTTAGAGTCTAGTACAGCGAGGGTAGCTTTCTTT	CASSLESSTARVAFF
TRBD1	TRBV19	TRBJ2-3	NA	TGTGCCAGTAGTATCCGGACAGGAGTCACAGATACGCAGTATTTT	CASSIRTGVTDTQYF
NA	TRBV11-1	TRBJ1-2	NA	TGTGCCAGCAGTCCCGGACAGACCTATGGCTACACCTTC	CASSPGQTYGYTF
NA	TRBV24-1	TRBJ2-4	NA	TGTGCCACCAGTGCAGGGTTCGGCATTCAGTACTTC	CATSAGFGIQYF
NA	TRBV2	TRBJ1-3	NA	TGTGCCAGCAGGAGAGGGCCGGTATCTGGAAACACCATATATTTT	CASRRGPVSGNTIYF
NA	TRBV30	TRBJ1-6	few	TGTGCCCGAGGCGGGGTACGGTCACCCCTCCACTTT	CARGGVRSPLHF
NA	TRBV19	TRBJ1-5	NA	TGTGCCAGTAGTACTAAACAGGGTTATAGCAATCAGCCCCAGCATTTT	CASSTKQGYSNQPQHF